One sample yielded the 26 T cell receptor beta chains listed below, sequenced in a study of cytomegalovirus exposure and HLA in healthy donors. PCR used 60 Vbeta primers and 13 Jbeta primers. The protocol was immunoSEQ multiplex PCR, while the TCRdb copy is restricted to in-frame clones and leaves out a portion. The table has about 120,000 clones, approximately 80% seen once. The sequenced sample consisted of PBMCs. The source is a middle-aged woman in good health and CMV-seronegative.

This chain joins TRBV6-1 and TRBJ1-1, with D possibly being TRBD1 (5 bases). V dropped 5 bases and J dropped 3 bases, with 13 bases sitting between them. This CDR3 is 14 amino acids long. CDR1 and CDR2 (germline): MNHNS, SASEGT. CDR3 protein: CASSYSGGYTEAFF. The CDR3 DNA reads TGTGCCAGCAGTTATTCCGGGGGGTACACTGAAGCTTTCTTT.

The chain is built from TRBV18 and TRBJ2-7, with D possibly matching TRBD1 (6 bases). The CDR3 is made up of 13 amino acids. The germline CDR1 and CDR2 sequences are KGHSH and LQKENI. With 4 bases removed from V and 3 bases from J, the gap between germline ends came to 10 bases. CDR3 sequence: CASSQGGLYEQYF. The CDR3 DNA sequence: TGTGCCAGCTCACAAGGGGGTCTCTACGAGCAGTACTTC.

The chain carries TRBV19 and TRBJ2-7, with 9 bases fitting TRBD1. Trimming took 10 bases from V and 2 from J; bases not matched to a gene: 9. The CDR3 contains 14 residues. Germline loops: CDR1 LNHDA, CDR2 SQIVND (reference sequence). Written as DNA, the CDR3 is TGTGCCACCCAACCCGGGACAGGGCCCTACGAGCAGTACTTC. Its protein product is CATQPGTGPYEQYF.

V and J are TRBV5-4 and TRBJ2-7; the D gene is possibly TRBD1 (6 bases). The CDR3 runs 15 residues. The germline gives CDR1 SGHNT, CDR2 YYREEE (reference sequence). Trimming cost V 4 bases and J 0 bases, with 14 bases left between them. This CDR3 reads CASSPDSGSSYEQYF. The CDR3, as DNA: TGTGCCAGCAGCCCGGACAGTGGGAGCTCCTACGAGCAGTACTTC.

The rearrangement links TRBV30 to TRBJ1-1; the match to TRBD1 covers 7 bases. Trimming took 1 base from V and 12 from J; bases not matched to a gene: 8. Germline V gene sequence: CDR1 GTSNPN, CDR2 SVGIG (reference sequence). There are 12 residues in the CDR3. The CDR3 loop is CAWSETGPPPFF. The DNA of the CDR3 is TGTGCCTGGAGTGAGACAGGGCCTCCTCCTTTCTTT.

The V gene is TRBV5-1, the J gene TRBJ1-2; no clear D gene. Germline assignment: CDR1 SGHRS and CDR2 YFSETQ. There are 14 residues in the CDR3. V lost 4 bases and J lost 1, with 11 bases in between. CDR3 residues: CASSVSESNYGYTF. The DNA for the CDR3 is TGCGCCAGCAGCGTGTCAGAAAGTAACTATGGCTACACCTTC.

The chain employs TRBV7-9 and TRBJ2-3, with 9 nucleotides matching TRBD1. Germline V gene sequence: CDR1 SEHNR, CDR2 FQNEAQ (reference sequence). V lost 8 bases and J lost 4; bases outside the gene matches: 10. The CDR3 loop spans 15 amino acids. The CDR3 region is CASGVRTGEPDTQYF. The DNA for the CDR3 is TGTGCCAGCGGTGTCAGGACAGGGGAACCAGATACGCAGTATTTT.

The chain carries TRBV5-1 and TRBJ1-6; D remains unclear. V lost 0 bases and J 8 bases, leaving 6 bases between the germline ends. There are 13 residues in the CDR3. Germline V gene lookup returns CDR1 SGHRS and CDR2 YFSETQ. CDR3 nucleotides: TGCGCCAGCAGCTTGGCCGGGTATTCACCCCTCCACTTT. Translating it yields CASSLAGYSPLHF.

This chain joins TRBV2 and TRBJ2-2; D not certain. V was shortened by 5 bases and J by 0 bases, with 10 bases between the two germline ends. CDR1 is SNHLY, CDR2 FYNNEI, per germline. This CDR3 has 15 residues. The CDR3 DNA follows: TGTGCCAGCAGTATAATGGGCCCGAACACCGGGGAGCTGTTTTTT. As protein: CASSIMGPNTGELFF.

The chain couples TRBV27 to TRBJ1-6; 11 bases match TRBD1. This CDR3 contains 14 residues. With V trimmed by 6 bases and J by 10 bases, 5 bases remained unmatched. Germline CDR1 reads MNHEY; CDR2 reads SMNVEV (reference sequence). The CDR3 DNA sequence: TGTGCCAGCAGCGACGGACAGGGGGCCTCACCCCTCCACTTT. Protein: CASSDGQGASPLHF.

The CDR3 DNA is TGTGCCAGCAGTTATGCGGGACAGGGTGGCGAAAAACTGTTTTTT. Translated: CASSYAGQGGEKLFF. This chain connects TRBV2 to TRBJ1-4; 9 positions agree with TRBD1. V lost 5 bases, J lost 8 bases, and 9 bases stayed unmatched. The V gene's germline CDR1 is SNHLY and CDR2 FYNNEI. The length of the CDR3 is 15 residues. Supplemented by reference TRBV2 and TRBJ1-4, the full variable domain reads EPEVTQTPSHQVTQMGQEVILRCVPISNHLYFYWYRQILGQKVEFLVSFYNNEISEKSEIFDDQFSVERPDGSNFTLKIRSTKLEDSAMYFCASSYAGQGGEKLFFGSGTQLSVL.

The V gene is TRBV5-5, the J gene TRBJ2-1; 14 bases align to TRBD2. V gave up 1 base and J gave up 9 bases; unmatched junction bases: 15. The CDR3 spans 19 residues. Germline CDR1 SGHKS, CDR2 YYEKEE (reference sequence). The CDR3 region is CASSLIMTSGRAEGGEQFF. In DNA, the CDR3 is TGTGCCAGCAGCTTGATAATGACTAGCGGGAGGGCGGAAGGGGGTGAGCAGTTCTTC.

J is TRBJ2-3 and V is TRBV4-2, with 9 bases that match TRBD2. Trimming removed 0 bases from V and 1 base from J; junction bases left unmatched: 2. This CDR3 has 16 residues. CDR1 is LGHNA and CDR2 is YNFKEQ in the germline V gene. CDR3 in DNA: TGTGCCAGCAGCCAAGATCCTAGCGGGGGCACAGATACGCAGTATTTT. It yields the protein CASSQDPSGGTDTQYF.

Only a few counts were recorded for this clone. CDR3 residues: CASSLIGKPGEITEAFF. The CDR3 DNA reads as TGTGCCAGCAGCTTAATAGGAAAGCCGGGAGAGATAACTGAAGCTTTCTTT. The rearrangement uses TRBV7-8 and TRBJ1-1; D is uncertain. The CDR3 covers 17 residues. Germline assignment: CDR1 SGHVS and CDR2 FQNEAQ. V was pared by 2 bases and J by 5 bases, with 21 bases between.

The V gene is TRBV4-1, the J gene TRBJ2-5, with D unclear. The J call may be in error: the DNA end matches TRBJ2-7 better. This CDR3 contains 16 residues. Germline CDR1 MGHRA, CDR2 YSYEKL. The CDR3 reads CASSPHPDTAAYEQYF. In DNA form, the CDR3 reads TGCGCCAGCAGCCCCCACCCCGACACCGCCGCCTACGAGCAGTACTTC.

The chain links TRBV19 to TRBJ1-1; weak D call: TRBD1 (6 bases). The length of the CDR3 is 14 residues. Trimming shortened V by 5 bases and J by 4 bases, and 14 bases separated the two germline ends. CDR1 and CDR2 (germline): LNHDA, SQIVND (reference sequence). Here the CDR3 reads CASSPKGVTTEAFF. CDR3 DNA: TGTGCCAGTAGTCCGAAGGGGGTTACCACTGAAGCTTTCTTT. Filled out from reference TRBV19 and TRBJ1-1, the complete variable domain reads DGGITQSPKYLFRKEGQNVTLSCEQNLNHDAMYWYRQDPGQGLRLIYYSQIVNDFQKGDIAEGYSVSREKKESFPLTVTSAQKNPTAFYLCASSPKGVTTEAFFGQGTRLTVV.

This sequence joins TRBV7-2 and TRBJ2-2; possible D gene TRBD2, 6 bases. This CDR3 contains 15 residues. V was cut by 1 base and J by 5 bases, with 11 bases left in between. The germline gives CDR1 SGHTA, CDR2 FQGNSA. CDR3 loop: CASSLGWSGTGELFF. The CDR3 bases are TGTGCCAGCAGCTTAGGATGGAGCGGGACCGGGGAGCTGTTTTTT.

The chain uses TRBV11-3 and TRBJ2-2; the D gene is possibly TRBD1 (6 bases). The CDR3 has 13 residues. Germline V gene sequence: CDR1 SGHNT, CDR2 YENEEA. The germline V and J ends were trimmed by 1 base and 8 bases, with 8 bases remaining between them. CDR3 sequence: CASSLAGEGELFF. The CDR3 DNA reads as TGTGCCAGCAGCTTAGCAGGGGAAGGGGAGCTGTTTTTT.

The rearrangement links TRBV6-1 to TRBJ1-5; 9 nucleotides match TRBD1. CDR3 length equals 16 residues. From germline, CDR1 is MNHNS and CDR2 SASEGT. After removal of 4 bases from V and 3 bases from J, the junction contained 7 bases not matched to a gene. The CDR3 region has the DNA TGTGCCAGCAGTGCGGGACAGGGCTTTATCAATCAGCCCCAGCATTTT. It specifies CASSAGQGFINQPQHF.

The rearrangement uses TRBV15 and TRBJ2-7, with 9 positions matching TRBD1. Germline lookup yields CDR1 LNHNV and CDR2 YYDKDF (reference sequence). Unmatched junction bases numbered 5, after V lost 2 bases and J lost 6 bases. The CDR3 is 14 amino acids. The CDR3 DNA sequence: TGTGCCACCAGCAGAACCGGGACAGGGAGCGAGCAGTACTTC. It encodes CATSRTGTGSEQYF.

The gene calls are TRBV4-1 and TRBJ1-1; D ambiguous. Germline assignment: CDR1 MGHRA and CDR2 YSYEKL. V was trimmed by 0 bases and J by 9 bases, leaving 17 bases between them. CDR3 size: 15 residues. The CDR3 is CASSQDLRLGRKAFF. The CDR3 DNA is TGCGCCAGCAGCCAAGATCTCAGGTTGGGTCGTAAAGCTTTCTTT.

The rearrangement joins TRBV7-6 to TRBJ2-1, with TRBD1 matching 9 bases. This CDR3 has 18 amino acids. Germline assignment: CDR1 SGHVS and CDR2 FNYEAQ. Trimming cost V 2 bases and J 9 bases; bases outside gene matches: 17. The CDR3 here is CASSLRVGGQGTYGEQFF. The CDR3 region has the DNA TGTGCCAGCAGCTTACGGGTGGGGGGACAGGGAACCTACGGTGAGCAGTTCTTC. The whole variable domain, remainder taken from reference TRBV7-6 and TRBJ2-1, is GAGVSQSPRYKVTKRGQDVALRCDPISGHVSLYWYRQALGQGPEFLTYFNYEAQQDKSGLPNDRFSAERPEGSISTLTIQRTEQRDSAMYRCASSLRVGGQGTYGEQFFGPGTRLTVL.

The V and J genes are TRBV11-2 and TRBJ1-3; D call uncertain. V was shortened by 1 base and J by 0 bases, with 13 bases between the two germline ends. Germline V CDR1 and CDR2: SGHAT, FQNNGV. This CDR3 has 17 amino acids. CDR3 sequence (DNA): TGTGCCAGCAGCTTAGGTTCGGGGATCTTCTCTGGAAACACCATATATTTT. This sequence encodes CASSLGSGIFSGNTIYF.

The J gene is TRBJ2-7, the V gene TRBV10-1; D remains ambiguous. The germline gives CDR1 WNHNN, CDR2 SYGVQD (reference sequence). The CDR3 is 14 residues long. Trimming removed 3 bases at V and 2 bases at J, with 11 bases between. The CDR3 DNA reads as TGCGCCAGCAGTGATGAGAGGCGGACCTACGAGCAGTACTTC. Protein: CASSDERRTYEQYF.

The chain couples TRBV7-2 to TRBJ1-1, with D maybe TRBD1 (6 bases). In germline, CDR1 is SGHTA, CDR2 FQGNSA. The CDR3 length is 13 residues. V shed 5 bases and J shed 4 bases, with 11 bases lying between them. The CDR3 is CASSPGQLTEAFF. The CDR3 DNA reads TGTGCCAGCAGCCCAGGACAGCTCACTGAAGCTTTCTTT.

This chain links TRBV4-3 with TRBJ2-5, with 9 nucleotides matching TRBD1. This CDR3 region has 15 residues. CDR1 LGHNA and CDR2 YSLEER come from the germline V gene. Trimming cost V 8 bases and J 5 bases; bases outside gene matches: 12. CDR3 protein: CASPPLDRGEETQYF. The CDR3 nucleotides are TGCGCCAGCCCTCCCTTAGACAGGGGGGAGGAGACCCAGTACTTC.